A single sample is the source of the 12 T cell receptor beta chains below, sequenced in a study of blood T cells in healthy people across ages. PCR was performed a second time for roughly 7 to 12 cycles using a sample-barcoded 5' primer and a J-beta primer mix. TCRdb redid the calling of the 5' RACE reads with MiXCR, one entry per CDR3 protein. Seen here are fewer than 2,000,000 distinct CDR3 sequences, 39% observed once, and the top ten hold 23%. Sequencing used blood. The receptors shown here come from a human donor in good health.

This clonotype was seen just once. The rearrangement links TRBV20-1 to TRBJ2-7; 8 nucleotides line up with TRBD1. The CDR3 contains 16 residues. The V segment lost 4 bases and the J segment 4 bases; nucleotides outside the gene matches: 15. Germline V gene data show CDR1 as DFQATT and CDR2 as SNEGSKA (reference sequence). The CDR3 DNA follows: TGCAGTGCTACCCTTACACGGACAGGGATATGGTACGAGCAGTACTTC. Amino acid sequence: CSATLTRTGIWYEQYF.

The J gene is TRBJ1-5, the V gene TRBV30; 10 bases match TRBD1. The CDR3 length is 15 residues. Germline V gives CDR1 GTSNPN, CDR2 SVGIG (reference sequence). With 0 bases clipped from V and 6 bases from J, the junction kept 5 bases outside the gene matches. The CDR3 is CAWSVRTGGGQPQHF. CDR3 nucleotides: TGTGCCTGGAGTGTAAGGACAGGGGGTGGTCAGCCCCAGCATTTT.

The chain recombines TRBV20-1 with TRBJ2-1; maybe TRBD2 (5 bases). CDR1 and CDR2 (germline): DFQATT, SNEGSKA (reference sequence). There are 14 residues in the CDR3. Trimming left V 4 bases short and J 9 bases short, with 19 bases between. This CDR3 reads CSAISTTGCFEQFF. The CDR3 bases are TGCAGTGCTATATCGACTACGGGGTGCTTTGAGCAGTTCTTC.

There are a few counts of this clonotype. CDR3 loop: CASSPTRGGASLETQYF. CDR3 bases: TGTGCCAGCAGCCCAACGAGAGGGGGCGCGTCACTCGAGACCCAGTACTTC. V gene TRBV9 combines with J gene TRBJ2-5; 7 bases line up with TRBD1. The CDR3 is 17 residues long. The V gene end was trimmed by 4 bases and the J gene end by 5 bases; junction bases not matched to a gene: 17. In germline, CDR1 is SGDLS, CDR2 YYNGEE.

The table lists this clonotype with many counts. V is TRBV29-1 and J is TRBJ1-2; D is undetermined. The V end lost 3 bases, the J end lost 5 bases, and 7 bases lay between the germline ends. Germline V gene data show CDR1 as SQVTM and CDR2 as ANQGSEA. This CDR3 comprises 11 residues. The DNA of the CDR3 is TGCAGCGTTGATGGAGGGTATGGCTACACCTTC. It encodes CSVDGGYGYTF. Variable domain in full (rest from reference TRBV29-1 and TRBJ1-2): SAVISQKPSRDICQRGTSLTIQCQVDSQVTMMFWYRQQPGQSLTLIATANQGSEATYESGFVIDKFPISRPNLTFSTLTVSNMSPEDSSIYLCSVDGGYGYTFGSGTRLTVV.

This clonotype has more than one count but fewer than ten. CDR3 nucleotide sequence: TGTGCCAGTGGCCCCGCTTACAATGAGCAGTTCTTC. Translated: CASGPAYNEQFF. The rearrangement joins TRBV6-1 to TRBJ2-1; D is uncertain. V was pared by 9 bases and J by 4 bases, with 10 bases between. This CDR3 has 12 amino acids. Germline CDR1 reads MNHNS; CDR2 reads SASEGT.

This clonotype was observed at least ten times. The chain employs TRBV28 and TRBJ2-5; no reliable D call. Germline-derived CDR1 and CDR2 are MDHEN and SYDVKM. The CDR3 has 14 amino acids. V was cut by 6 bases and J by 5 bases, with 16 bases left in between. CDR3 sequence: CASRIIGRLETQYF. The CDR3 DNA reads TGTGCCAGCAGGATCATCGGGCGGTTGGAGACCCAGTACTTC.

In its sample, this clonotype was seen a few times. The CDR3 loop reads CASSVRGGSTSRLFF. The CDR3 coding sequence is TGTGCCAGCAGCGTCAGGGGAGGTTCGACGAGTAGACTGTTTTTT. The chain links TRBV12-3 or TRBV12-4 to TRBJ1-4; D may be TRBD1 (6 bases). Trimming shortened V by 6 bases and J by 13 bases, and 24 bases separated the two germline ends. The CDR3 runs 15 residues.

V and J are TRBV15 and TRBJ1-4, with 9 nucleotides matching TRBD1. Germline V gives CDR1 LNHNV, CDR2 YYDKDF (reference sequence). The CDR3 is made up of 16 amino acids. V shed 1 base and J 8 bases; nucleotides not matched to a gene: 8. CDR3 residues: CATSRGLTGGTEKLFF. The CDR3 DNA sequence: TGTGCCACCAGCAGAGGGCTGACAGGGGGGACGGAAAAACTGTTTTTT.

The CDR3 reads CASTTGREYNEQFF. In DNA form, the CDR3 reads TGTGCCAGCACCACAGGGAGAGAGTACAATGAGCAGTTCTTC. The chain carries TRBV13 and TRBJ2-1, with D tentatively TRBD1 (6 bases). CDR1 PRHDT and CDR2 FYEKMQ come from the germline V gene (reference sequence). Between the trimmed V and J ends, which lost 7 bases and 4 bases, there was a span of 14 bases. This CDR3 is built from 14 residues.

This clonotype was seen a single time. This sequence joins TRBV5-1 and TRBJ1-1; tentative D call: TRBD1 (5 bases). The CDR3 consists of 13 residues. Germline V gives CDR1 SGHRS, CDR2 YFSETQ. Trimming cost V 6 bases and J 0 bases, with 9 bases left between them. The CDR3 here is CASTAGMNTEAFF. Written as DNA, the CDR3 is TGCGCCAGCACCGCAGGGATGAACACTGAAGCTTTCTTT.

Notes on this clonotype: This may come from a read error, since a much larger clone is one base off. The gene calls are TRBV28 and TRBJ2-5; 7 bases are shared with TRBD1. The CDR3 runs 12 residues. Germline CDR1 is MDHEN and CDR2 is SYDVKM. CDR3 protein: CTSDTGAETQYF. DNA of the CDR3: TGTACCAGCGACACAGGGGCCGAGACCCAGTACTTC.